Given below is one TCR beta chain in context. Profiling relied on immunoSEQ multiplex PCR, and the TCRdb table lists in-frame clones only, not all of them. In the table there are about 8,600 clones, 85% to 95% of which are singletons. This specimen belongs to a study of T cells in tumors and immune-related adverse events. V was clipped by 3 bases and J by 3 bases, with 8 bases between them. The CDR3 has 13 amino acids. The germline V gene has CDR1 MNHNS and CDR2 SASEGT. Material: lymph node tissue, obtained from a patient treated with anti-PD-1 therapy. This clonotype was sampled from a female donor with metastatic renal cell carcinoma. The chain carries TRBV6-1 and TRBJ1-1; D is unclear. CDR3 protein: CASSELGDTEAFF. CDR3 coding DNA: TGTGCCAGCAGTGAGCTTGGAGACACTGAAGCTTTCTTT.